These 3 T cell receptor beta chains originate from one sample sequenced in a study of T cell clones after liver transplantation. Here immunoSEQ multiplex PCR was the method, and the copy in TCRdb shows in-frame clones only, minus some. The table has about 33,000 clones, about 95% seen once. The material was CD8+ T cells from blood, obtained 12 months after liver transplant. These receptors all come from a human patient who received a liver transplant. Some T cells may trace back to the graft donor.

The chain couples TRBV5-1 to TRBJ2-3; TRBD2 might be the D (5 bases). V was trimmed by 0 bases and J by 4 bases, leaving 9 bases between them. This CDR3 is built from 14 residues. The germline V gene has CDR1 SGHRS and CDR2 YFSETQ. This CDR3 is CASSLELAPDTQYF. Here the CDR3 DNA reads TGCGCCAGCAGCTTGGAGCTAGCTCCAGATACGCAGTATTTT.

The CDR3 DNA reads TGTGCCAGCAGCTTAATGTCTAGCGGCAATGAGCAGTTCTTC. It yields the protein CASSLMSSGNEQFF. The gene calls are TRBV7-3 and TRBJ2-1; 7 bases match TRBD2. The ends lost 1 base at V and 6 bases at J; junction bases unmatched: 3. The CDR3 has 14 amino acids. In germline, CDR1 is SGHTA, CDR2 FQGTGA.

This chain connects TRBV7-2 to TRBJ1-1, with D tentatively TRBD1 (5 bases). Trimming pared 1 base from V and 5 bases from J, leaving 14 bases between. The CDR3 covers 15 residues. Germline V gene data show CDR1 as SGHTA and CDR2 as FQGNSA. The CDR3 DNA reads TGTGCCAGCAGCTTAGAACAGGCTATGCGGACTGAAGCTTTCTTT. Translating gives CASSLEQAMRTEAFF.